These 10 T cell receptor beta chains were sequenced from one sample in a study of tissue T cells after allogeneic stem cell transplantation (dated by TCRdb to between 2021 and 2024). According to the study, the label for this sample's time point signals: mouse harvest day 14 after allogeneic transplant. Each mouse graft, delivered by tail vein injection, combined 10^6 splenic CD5+ T cells with 10^7 T-cell-depleted bone marrow cells. Library method: the immunoSEQ multiplex PCR assay. TCRdb mirrors the immuneACCESS table, restricted to in-frame sequences. Some clones are absent from its copies; in checked studies, under half trace to an unresolved V gene, and the reason for the others is unknown. The sample records roughly 8,600 clones, roughly 38% of which are singletons. The ten largest account for 4% to 5.5% of the sample. The specimen was skin. The receptors originated from a female BALB/c mouse given C57BL/6 T cells with graft-versus-host disease after an allogeneic hematopoietic cell transplant.

Judged by abundance, this clone is medium-sized. Here the gene names and germline are mouse. The CDR3 loop is CSSSQSGGYEQYF. The part of the CDR3 DNA that was read is TGCTCCAGCAGTCAATCGGGGGGGTATGAACAGTAC. The chain has TRBV23 and TRBJ2-7; no check of the table's D call, TRBD2, against the DNA was made. The CDR3 extends 1 residue past the end of the read, so its final part is completed from the germline J gene. The CDR3 length is 13 residues. Germline CDR1 reads KGHTA; CDR2 reads FQNQQP.

As for this clone: Any gene name here is a mouse gene name. The read ends 1 residue shy of where the CDR3 ends; the end is completed using the germline J gene. This chain connects TRBV23 to TRBJ1-4. The CDR3 has 15 residues. Germline V CDR1 and CDR2: KGHTA, FQNQQP. The CDR3 bases that were read are TGCTCCAGCAGTCAATCTGGGTTTTCCAACGAAAGATTATTT. This sequence encodes CSSSQSGFSNERLF. In full, the CDR3 is CSSSQSGFSNERLFF. Drawing the rest from reference TRBV23 and TRBJ1-4, the complete variable domain is DAAVTQKPRYLIKMKGQEAEMKCIPEKGHTAVFWYQQKQSKELKFLIYFQNQQPLDQIDMVKERFSAVCPSSSLCSLGIRTCEAEDSALYLCSSSQSGFSNERLFFGHGTKLSVL.

On this clone itself: Gene names refer to mouse genes. The missing CDR3 end, 1 residue past where the read stops, is filled in from the germline J gene. The chain links TRBV23 to TRBJ2-3; the table assigns TRBD1, which was not confirmed against the DNA. Germline CDR1 and CDR2: KGHTA and FQNQQP. The CDR3 is 14 residues long. CDR3 sequence: CSSVGTASAETLYF. The sequenced part of the CDR3 DNA is TGCTCCAGCGTCGGGACAGCTAGTGCAGAAACGCTGTAT.

As to this clone: Gene names are mouse gene names. Read sequence stops 1 residue before the CDR3 end, and the germline J gene provides the missing end. The chain is built from TRBV29 and TRBJ2-1; either TRBD1 or TRBD2 may fit D (5 bases each). CDR1 and CDR2 (germline): MSHET, SYDVDS. The CDR3 loop spans 14 amino acids. The germline V and J ends were trimmed by 7 bases and 0 bases, with 10 bases remaining between them. The CDR3 bases that were read are TGTGCTAGCAACGGGGGATATAACTATGCTGAGCAGTTC. It translates to CASNGGYNYAEQF. From start to end, the CDR3 is CASNGGYNYAEQFF.

This clone is medium-sized. The gene names here belong to mouse. The read stops 1 residue short of the end of the CDR3; the missing end is completed from the germline J gene. This sequence joins TRBV23 and TRBJ2-5. The CDR3 is 14 residues long. Germline V gene data show CDR1 as KGHTA and CDR2 as FQNQQP. This CDR3 is CSSSQSTSQDTQYF. The sequenced part of the CDR3 DNA is TGCTCCAGCAGTCAATCGACCAGCCAAGACACCCAGTAC.

A remark on this clone: Gene names denote mouse genes. Sequencing ends 1 residue short of the CDR3 end; the germline J gene provides the rest. This sequence joins TRBV23 and TRBJ1-4; the table's D call, TRBD1, has no DNA check behind it. Looked up from germline, CDR1 is KGHTA and CDR2 is FQNQQP. The CDR3 is 14 residues long. CDR3 DNA, as far as it was read: TGCTCCAGCAACCGGGACAGGGGAAACGAAAGATTATTT. This sequence encodes CSSNRDRGNERLF. The full-length CDR3 reads as CSSNRDRGNERLFF.

This clone has a handful of counts. Gene names are mouse gene names. The DNA ends 1 residue before the CDR3 does, and the rest of the CDR3 is filled in from the germline J gene. The chain has TRBV26 and TRBJ2-4, with 10 bases that match TRBD2. V was pared by 0 bases and J by 0 bases, with 3 bases of the junction left unmatched. This CDR3 contains 17 residues. Germline V gene lookup returns CDR1 KGHPV and CDR2 FQNQEV (reference sequence). The chain's CDR3 is CASSLSGLGFSQNTLYF. Incomplete CDR3 DNA: TGTGCCAGCAGTCTGTCGGGACTGGGGTTTAGTCAAAACACCTTGTAC.

On this clone itself: Gene names denote mouse genes. From the germline J gene comes the end of the CDR3, since the read stops 1 residue before it. The chain employs TRBV26 and TRBJ1-1, with 7 bases that match TRBD1. The CDR3 totals 13 residues. V trimming: 2 bases; J trimming: 5 bases; junction bases outside the gene matches: 2. Germline V gives CDR1 KGHPV, CDR2 FQNQEV (reference sequence). The CDR3 protein is CASSLGQETEVFF. Incomplete CDR3 DNA: TGTGCCAGCAGTCTGGGACAGGAGACAGAAGTCTTC.

A note on this clone: Gene labels here are mouse ones. The CDR3 is cut off 1 residue early in the read; its end comes from the germline J gene. The rearrangement uses TRBV29 and TRBJ2-4, with 10 bases identical to TRBD1. V gave up 1 base and J gave up 1 base; unmatched junction bases: 5. The CDR3 spans 17 residues. Per germline, CDR1 MSHET and CDR2 SYDVDS. The sequenced part of the CDR3 DNA is TGTGCTAGCAGTTTATGGGACAGGGGAGAGGGTCAAAACACCTTGTAC. Its translation: CASSLWDRGEGQNTLY. The whole CDR3 reads CASSLWDRGEGQNTLYF.

This clone counts as medium-sized. The listed genes are named as in mouse. The read ends 1 residue early relative to the CDR3; the germline J gene fills the gap. V gene TRBV16 combines with J gene TRBJ2-1, with 9 positions matching TRBD1. After removal of 3 bases from V and 6 bases from J, the junction contained 3 bases not matched to a gene. CDR1 is SGHSA, CDR2 FRNQAP, per germline. The CDR3 totals 14 residues. CDR3 in amino acids: CASSLGQGGAEQFF. The sequenced CDR3 bases are TGTGCAAGCAGCTTGGGACAGGGAGGTGCTGAGCAGTTC.